This T cell receptor beta chain was identified in a study of Ad26.COV2.S vaccination and SARS-CoV-2 variants. The CDR3 sequence is 16 residues long. The germline V gene encodes CDR1 SEHNR and CDR2 FQNEAQ (reference sequence). The trim removed 2 bases at V and 2 bases at J, leaving 8 bases unmatched. Treatment reported: roughly 19 received Ad26.COV2.S at low or high dose, single or two shots; several received placebo; per-sample allocation not given. Sampling was done on day 63 after the first vaccine or placebo injection. The method was immunoSEQ multiplex PCR; TCRdb's version includes in-frame clones alone and lacks a portion of them. The data hold roughly 350,000 clones, with roughly nine tenths observed a single time.

The TCR sequence derives from a person between 18 and 59 years old who received the Ad26.COV2.S COVID-19 vaccine or a placebo. The rearrangement uses TRBV7-9 and TRBJ1-2, with 7 bases fitting TRBD1. This material consisted of peripheral blood, taken in a trial of Ad26.COV2.S vaccine versus placebo. The CDR3, as DNA: TGTGCCAGCAGCTTATGGGTCGGGACAGCCAACTATGGCTACACCTTC. It specifies CASSLWVGTANYGYTF.